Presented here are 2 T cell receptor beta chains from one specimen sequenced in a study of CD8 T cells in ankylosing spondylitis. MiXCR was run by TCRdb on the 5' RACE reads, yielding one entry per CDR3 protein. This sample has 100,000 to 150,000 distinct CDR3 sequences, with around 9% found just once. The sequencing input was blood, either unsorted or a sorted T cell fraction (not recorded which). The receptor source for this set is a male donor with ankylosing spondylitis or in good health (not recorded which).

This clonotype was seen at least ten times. The CDR3 sequence is CASSYWPQGYGTDTQYF. Written as DNA, the CDR3 is TGTGCCAGCAGTTACTGGCCCCAGGGATACGGCACAGATACGCAGTATTTT. This rearrangement joins TRBV6-5 to TRBJ2-3, with D possibly matching TRBD1 (5 bases). Germline CDR1 and CDR2: MNHEY and SVGAGI. The CDR3 extends over 17 amino acids. V lost 1 base and J 1 base, leaving 15 bases between the germline ends.

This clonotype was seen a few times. Written as DNA, the CDR3 is TGTGCCTGGGCTCCCGACAACTCTGGAAACACCATATATTTT. Translating gives CAWAPDNSGNTIYF. The chain couples TRBV30 to TRBJ1-3; D remains unclear. V was shortened by 5 bases and J by 0 bases, with 11 bases between the two germline ends. Germline values: CDR1 GTSNPN, CDR2 SVGIG (reference sequence). The CDR3 loop spans 14 amino acids.